These 15 T cell receptor beta chains were all obtained from the same sample, sequenced in a study of blood T cell repertoires in COVID-19. TCRdb keeps only in-frame clones here, not all; method: immunoSEQ multiplex PCR. The table includes about 290,000 clones, around nine tenths detected once. Sequenced sample: peripheral blood. Every receptor here comes from a woman aged 40 to 50 who had recovered from COVID-19.

J is TRBJ2-3 and V is TRBV24-1; possible D gene TRBD2, 6 bases. Trimming took off 3 bases at V and 6 bases at J, with 21 bases between the two ends. This CDR3 contains 17 residues. CDR1 and CDR2 (germline): KGHDR, SFDVKD. In DNA form, the CDR3 reads TGTGCCACCAGTGATCCTTGGACTACGGCGACGGGGGATACGCAGTATTTT. Translation: CATSDPWTTATGDTQYF.

V is TRBV27 and J is TRBJ2-1; 9 bases agree with TRBD2. CDR3 length: 16 amino acids. Germline-derived CDR1 and CDR2 are MNHEY and SMNVEV (reference sequence). The V segment lost 3 bases and the J segment 5 bases; nucleotides outside the gene matches: 8. The CDR3 region has the DNA TGTGCCAGCAGTTTCCTGCGGCGGGAGGGCCACAATGAGCAGTTCTTC. Translation: CASSFLRREGHNEQFF.

This sequence joins TRBV18 and TRBJ1-5; TRBD1 might be the D (6 bases). Germline lookup yields CDR1 KGHSH and CDR2 LQKENI. The CDR3 covers 14 residues. The ends were cut back, 6 bases at V and 4 bases at J, with 13 bases in the middle. CDR3 loop: CASSDRQDNQPQHF. The CDR3 region has the DNA TGTGCCAGCTCCGACCGACAGGATAATCAGCCCCAGCATTTT.

The V and J genes are TRBV14 and TRBJ2-1; 8 nucleotides line up with TRBD2. After removal of 4 bases from V and 6 bases from J, the junction contained 2 bases not matched to a gene. The CDR3 contains 13 residues. The germline gives CDR1 SGHDN, CDR2 FVKESK. CDR3: CASSPGTSNEQFF. As DNA, the CDR3 is TGTGCCAGCAGCCCCGGGACTAGCAATGAGCAGTTCTTC.

Written as DNA, the CDR3 is TGTGCCAGTACTGTCGTCTCCACCGGGGAGCTGTTTTTT. It translates to CASTVVSTGELFF. The rearrangement uses TRBV19 and TRBJ2-2, with D hard to call. Germline V gives CDR1 LNHDA, CDR2 SQIVND (reference sequence). This CDR3 comprises 13 residues. V lost 7 bases and J 4 bases, leaving 10 bases between the germline ends.

This chain connects TRBV15 to TRBJ1-1; a weak D match, TRBD1 (5 bases). Between the trimmed V and J ends, which lost 5 bases and 7 bases, there was a span of 17 bases. The CDR3 loop spans 14 amino acids. Germline assignment: CDR1 LNHNV and CDR2 YYDKDF (reference sequence). The CDR3 region is CATSYGAGGYEAFF. The CDR3 DNA reads TGTGCCACCAGCTACGGGGCGGGGGGGTATGAAGCTTTCTTT.

The chain couples TRBV11-3 to TRBJ2-3, with TRBD2 matching 9 bases. The CDR3 length is 14 residues. The germline V gene has CDR1 SGHNT and CDR2 YENEEA. V gave up 7 bases and J gave up 4 bases; unmatched junction bases: 6. The CDR3 bases are TGTGCCAGCACCGGGACTAGCTGGCCAGATACGCAGTATTTT. It codes for CASTGTSWPDTQYF.

The rearrangement joins TRBV2 to TRBJ1-5, with 10 bases lining up with TRBD1. V shed 6 bases, J shed 2 bases, and the junction held 1 base outside the gene matches. Germline-derived CDR1 and CDR2 are SNHLY and FYNNEI. The CDR3 runs to 14 residues. CDR3 amino acids: CASSGTGGNQPQHF. In DNA form, the CDR3 reads TGTGCCAGCAGCGGGACAGGGGGCAATCAGCCCCAGCATTTT.

Only a few counts were recorded for this clone. The rearrangement links TRBV29-1 to TRBJ1-1, with D unclear. The CDR3 extends over 13 amino acids. Germline V gene sequence: CDR1 SQVTM, CDR2 ANQGSEA. V lost 2 bases, J lost 1 base, and 8 bases lay in between. CDR3: CSVEHSSNTEAFF. CDR3 DNA: TGCAGCGTTGAACACAGTTCGAACACTGAAGCTTTCTTT.

The chain uses TRBV19 and TRBJ1-2, with D possibly being TRBD1 (5 bases). The CDR3 runs 13 residues. The germline CDR1 and CDR2 sequences are LNHDA and SQIVND (reference sequence). V was trimmed by 7 bases and J by 4 bases, leaving 13 bases between them. The CDR3 nucleotides read TGTGCCAGTAAACCGGGACTGAGCTATGGCTACACCTTC. Its translation is CASKPGLSYGYTF.

The V call is TRBV7-2, the J call TRBJ2-5, with TRBD2 as a possible D gene (6 bases). V was trimmed by 3 bases and J by 2 bases, leaving 10 bases between them. There are 14 residues in the CDR3. Germline assignment: CDR1 SGHTA and CDR2 FQGNSA. The CDR3 DNA reads as TGTGCCAGCAGCTTCGTCCGGGGGCAAGAGACCCAGTACTTC. Translating it yields CASSFVRGQETQYF.

This clone appeared a few times. The rearrangement links TRBV4-1 to TRBJ2-7; perhaps TRBD1 as D (5 bases). The CDR3 consists of 15 residues. Per germline, CDR1 MGHRA and CDR2 YSYEKL. V was clipped by 0 bases and J by 3 bases, with 12 bases between them. CDR3: CASSQDLGDHYEQYF. The CDR3 nucleotides are TGCGCCAGCAGCCAAGATCTAGGGGATCACTACGAGCAGTACTTC.

The chain employs TRBV28 and TRBJ2-2; 7 bases line up with TRBD1. V shed 4 bases and J 1 base; nucleotides not matched to a gene: 3. The CDR3 extends over 15 amino acids. CDR1 and CDR2 from the germline V gene are MDHEN and SYDVKM. DNA of the CDR3: TGTGCCAGCAGTTCACAGGGGCTGAACACCGGGGAGCTGTTTTTT. This codes for CASSSQGLNTGELFF.

This clone was observed a single time. This chain links TRBV3-1 (or the pseudogene TRBV3-2) with TRBJ2-7, with TRBD2 identical over 10 bases. Germline CDR1 is LGHDT and CDR2 is YNNKEL (reference sequence). The CDR3 is 19 amino acids. V lost 0 bases and J lost 0; bases outside the gene matches: 11. The CDR3 here is CASSQESGRAPLLSYEQYF. CDR3 in DNA: TGTGCCAGCAGCCAAGAGAGCGGGAGGGCCCCCCTCCTCTCCTACGAGCAGTACTTC.

The genes are TRBV7-9 and TRBJ2-5, with TRBD2 matching 9 bases. From germline, CDR1 is SEHNR and CDR2 FQNEAQ (reference sequence). The J segment lost 4 bases and the V segment lost 1 base, leaving 13 bases of the junction unmatched. This CDR3 has 18 residues. The CDR3 sequence is CASSLVFYGSGSGETQYF. CDR3 in DNA: TGTGCCAGCAGCTTAGTCTTCTACGGTAGCGGGAGTGGAGAGACCCAGTACTTC.